This entry lists 21 T cell receptor beta chains sequenced from one sample in a study of cytomegalovirus exposure and HLA in healthy donors. The data were produced by immunoSEQ multiplex PCR, yet TCRdb's version contains in-frame clones alone and is incomplete. The profile shows 120,000 to 150,000 clones, around nine tenths of them singletons. The sequenced material came from PBMCs. Receptors originate from a woman in her late teens or twenties in good health and CMV-seropositive.

The chain recombines TRBV9 with TRBJ2-7; 9 bases are shared with TRBD1. V was clipped by 3 bases and J by 7 bases; unmatched bases: 11. The CDR3 has 15 residues. The germline V gene has CDR1 SGDLS and CDR2 YYNGEE. The CDR3 reads CASSAGQGYTGEQYF. The CDR3 region has the DNA TGTGCCAGCAGCGCGGGACAGGGATACACAGGGGAGCAGTACTTC.

This sequence joins TRBV7-9 and TRBJ2-3; TRBD2 agrees at 10 bases. This CDR3 is built from 16 residues. CDR1 and CDR2 from the germline V gene are SEHNR and FQNEAQ (reference sequence). The V segment lost 6 bases and the J segment 1 base; nucleotides outside the gene matches: 7. This CDR3 reads CASSRGLAEGTDTQYF. CDR3 DNA sequence: TGTGCCAGCAGTCGAGGACTAGCGGAGGGCACAGATACGCAGTATTTT.

J is TRBJ2-3 and V is TRBV28, with D tentatively TRBD2 (6 bases). The germline V and J ends were trimmed by 2 bases and 6 bases, with 12 bases remaining between them. The CDR3 length is 14 residues. CDR1 MDHEN and CDR2 SYDVKM come from the germline V gene. The CDR3 region is CASSLAGRSDTQYF. The CDR3 DNA follows: TGTGCCAGCAGTTTAGCGGGAAGGTCTGATACGCAGTATTTT.

On this clone: Other DNA sequences from this sample encode an identical CDR3 as well. The chain carries TRBV7-9 and TRBJ1-2, with D uncertain. Trimming cost V 0 bases and J 4 bases, with 9 bases left between them. The CDR3 is made up of 14 amino acids. The germline V gene has CDR1 SEHNR and CDR2 FQNEAQ (reference sequence). The CDR3 DNA is TGTGCCAGCAGCTTAGCTGGCGGAGGCTATGGCTACACCTTC. Translated: CASSLAGGGYGYTF.

The chain links TRBV30 to TRBJ1-2, with a possible D match to TRBD1 (6 bases). Trimming took 4 bases from V and 5 from J, leaving 8 bases between them. Germline CDR1 and CDR2: GTSNPN and SVGIG (reference sequence). This CDR3 region has 11 residues. The CDR3 nucleotides read TGTGCCTGGAACAGGGTTTATGGCTACACCTTC. Residues: CAWNRVYGYTF.

The chain carries TRBV5-1 and TRBJ1-1; 8 positions agree with TRBD1. The CDR3 totals 15 residues. Trimming removed 4 bases from V and 4 bases from J; junction bases left unmatched: 9. From germline, CDR1 is SGHRS and CDR2 YFSETQ. CDR3 bases: TGCGCCAGCAGCATCGGACAGGGAGGGGGCACTGAAGCTTTCTTT. Amino acids: CASSIGQGGGTEAFF.

This chain uses TRBV5-1 with TRBJ2-6; TRBD1 matches at 9 bases. V lost 4 bases and J lost 3; bases outside the gene matches: 8. This CDR3 comprises 17 residues. Germline CDR1 and CDR2: SGHRS and YFSETQ. CDR3 sequence reads: CASSVGQGHLGANVLTF. The CDR3 DNA sequence: TGCGCCAGCAGCGTTGGACAGGGGCACCTTGGGGCCAACGTCCTGACTTTC.

Concerning this clone: The sample carries other DNA sequences with the same CDR3. V and J are TRBV6-1 and TRBJ1-4, with TRBD1 as a possible D gene (6 bases). CDR1 and CDR2 from the germline V gene are MNHNS and SASEGT. The CDR3 length is 12 residues. Trimming took 2 bases from V and 8 from J, leaving 6 bases between them. The CDR3 DNA sequence: TGTGCCAGCAGTGAAAGGGGGGAAAAACTGTTTTTT. The encoded protein is CASSERGEKLFF.

The chain joins TRBV9 to TRBJ1-2, with D uncertain. The CDR3 loop spans 15 amino acids. V shed 4 bases and J shed 3 bases, with 16 bases lying between them. In germline, CDR1 is SGDLS, CDR2 YYNGEE. This chain's CDR3 is CASSHNRLGDYGYTF. The CDR3 DNA sequence: TGTGCCAGCAGCCACAATCGACTGGGAGACTATGGCTACACCTTC.

This clone has more than one count but fewer than ten. The chain is built from TRBV9 and TRBJ1-1; tentatively, D is TRBD1 (5 bases). Germline V gene sequence: CDR1 SGDLS, CDR2 YYNGEE. V was shortened by 0 bases and J by 3 bases, with 12 bases between the two germline ends. This CDR3 contains 15 residues. CDR3 sequence (DNA): TGTGCCAGCAGCGTAGTGCCGGGGGTAGACACTGAAGCTTTCTTT. As protein: CASSVVPGVDTEAFF.

The V and J genes are TRBV7-2 and TRBJ2-7; 11 nucleotides agree with TRBD2. The CDR3 has 15 amino acids. The J segment lost 0 bases and the V segment lost 6 bases, leaving 4 bases of the junction unmatched. CDR1 is SGHTA, CDR2 FQGNSA, per germline. As DNA, the CDR3 is TGTGCCAGCAGTCCTAGCGGGGGGACCTCCTACGAGCAGTACTTC. It yields the protein CASSPSGGTSYEQYF. Using reference TRBV7-2 and TRBJ2-7 for the parts outside the CDR3, the full variable domain is GAGVSQSPSNKVTEKGKDVELRCDPISGHTALYWYRQSLGQGLEFLIYFQGNSAPDKSGLPSDRFSAERTGGSVSTLTIQRTQQEDSAVYLCASSPSGGTSYEQYFGPGTRLTVT.

The count of this clone is one. CDR3 bases: TGTGCCAGCAGCTCGGGACTAGCGGGGGCTGTAGATACGCAGTATTTT. This translates into CASSSGLAGAVDTQYF. The chain uses TRBV7-3 and TRBJ2-3, with TRBD2 matching 14 bases. The ends lost 4 bases at V and 5 bases at J; junction bases unmatched: 5. The germline CDR1 and CDR2 sequences are SGHTA and FQGTGA. The CDR3 has 16 residues.

J is TRBJ1-2 and V is TRBV4-3, with unresolved D. The germline V gene has CDR1 LGHNA and CDR2 YSLEER. V was trimmed by 0 bases and J by 0 bases, leaving 8 bases between them. The CDR3 covers 15 residues. The CDR3 sequence is CASSQDASANYGYTF. The DNA for the CDR3 is TGCGCCAGCAGCCAAGACGCCTCAGCTAACTATGGCTACACCTTC.

The chain employs TRBV5-1 and TRBJ2-1, with D possibly being TRBD2 (6 bases). Germline CDR1 reads SGHRS; CDR2 reads YFSETQ. V lost 0 bases and J lost 3, with 13 bases in between. The CDR3 totals 16 residues. The CDR3 DNA reads TGCGCCAGCAGCTTGGCCAAGCGGGCGCTCTACAATGAGCAGTTCTTC. Amino acids: CASSLAKRALYNEQFF.

The gene calls are TRBV11-2 and TRBJ1-2; D is possibly TRBD1 (5 bases). There are 13 residues in the CDR3. V shed 5 bases and J shed 6 bases, with 13 bases lying between them. Germline values: CDR1 SGHAT, CDR2 FQNNGV. In DNA, the CDR3 is TGTGCCAGCAGCCCCTTGGTCAGGGATGGCTACACCTTC. As protein: CASSPLVRDGYTF.

The V and J genes are TRBV5-4 and TRBJ1-4, with 9 nucleotides matching TRBD1. The CDR3 runs 17 residues. The V and J ends lost 0 bases and 8 bases, in that order; junction bases with no gene match: 11. Germline CDR1 and CDR2: SGHNT and YYREEE (reference sequence). CDR3 coding DNA: TGTGCCAGCAGCTTGGGGGGACAGGGTCAAATTGGGGAAAAACTGTTTTTT. Translation: CASSLGGQGQIGEKLFF.

The V and J genes are TRBV6-5 and TRBJ2-7; 7 positions agree with TRBD1. Losses at the gene ends were 4 bases for V and 0 bases for J; bases not matched to a gene: 6. The V gene's germline CDR1 is MNHEY and CDR2 SVGAGI. This CDR3 spans 15 amino acids. The CDR3 DNA follows: TGTGCCAGCAGTTCACAGGGGCCGCGCTCCTACGAGCAGTACTTC. It yields the protein CASSSQGPRSYEQYF.

The J gene is TRBJ1-1, the V gene TRBV18; 8 bases are shared with TRBD1. This CDR3 has 17 amino acids. The germline V gene has CDR1 KGHSH and CDR2 LQKENI. J was trimmed by 4 bases and V by 0 bases; bases with no gene match: 10. The chain's CDR3 is CASSPPRTGLDVTEAFF. CDR3 coding DNA: TGTGCCAGCTCACCACCGAGGACAGGGCTCGATGTCACTGAAGCTTTCTTT.

The chain recombines TRBV15 with TRBJ1-4, with D tentatively TRBD1 (6 bases). This CDR3 has 15 residues. Deletions cut 1 base from V and 2 bases from J, with 8 bases between. CDR1 is LNHNV and CDR2 is YYDKDF in the germline V gene (reference sequence). CDR3 in amino acids: CATSRGGQTNEKLFF. The CDR3 bases are TGTGCCACCAGCAGAGGGGGGCAGACTAATGAAAAACTGTTTTTT.

This clone came up once. The V and J genes are TRBV19 and TRBJ1-5; D is unclear. Between the trimmed V and J ends, which lost 6 bases and 4 bases, there was a span of 16 bases. Germline lookup yields CDR1 LNHDA and CDR2 SQIVND (reference sequence). The CDR3 spans 15 residues. The CDR3 sequence: CASRTGGRRNQPQHF. CDR3 coding DNA: TGTGCCAGTAGAACGGGAGGGCGACGGAATCAGCCCCAGCATTTT. The whole variable domain, remainder taken from reference TRBV19 and TRBJ1-5, is DGGITQSPKYLFRKEGQNVTLSCEQNLNHDAMYWYRQDPGQGLRLIYYSQIVNDFQKGDIAEGYSVSREKKESFPLTVTSAQKNPTAFYLCASRTGGRRNQPQHFGDGTRLSIL.

The V gene is TRBV7-3, the J gene TRBJ2-5, with D tentatively TRBD2 (7 bases). CDR3 length equals 15 residues. Deletions cut 5 bases from V and 5 bases from J, with 18 bases between. In germline, CDR1 is SGHTA, CDR2 FQGTGA. The CDR3 protein is CASSPMGGAAETQYF. In nucleotides, the CDR3 is TGTGCCAGCAGCCCTATGGGGGGGGCGGCGGAGACCCAGTACTTC.